These 27 T cell receptor beta chains originate from one sample sequenced in a study of blood T cell repertoires in COVID-19. Some clones are missing from TCRdb's copy, which holds only in-frame ones; the method was immunoSEQ multiplex PCR. The sample records a few hundred thousand clones, more than 85% being singletons. What was sequenced was PBMCs or T cells enriched from blood (not recorded which). The receptor source for this set is a middle-aged man who had recovered from COVID-19.

This chain connects TRBV9 to TRBJ2-2, with TRBD1 matching 8 bases. The J segment lost 2 bases and the V segment lost 4 bases, leaving 4 bases of the junction unmatched. The CDR3 has 15 residues. Per the germline V gene, CDR1 is SGDLS and CDR2 is YYNGEE. Written as DNA, the CDR3 is TGTGCCAGCAGCTTCCAGGGGGCTAACACCGGGGAGCTGTTTTTT. This gives the protein CASSFQGANTGELFF.

The chain links TRBV2 to TRBJ1-1, with D perhaps TRBD1 (5 bases). The V end was cut by 11 bases, the J end by 4 bases, with 11 bases between. The CDR3 has 11 residues. Germline assignment: CDR1 SNHLY and CDR2 FYNNEI. DNA of the CDR3: TGTGCCTCGACGGGGGGCACTGAAGCTTTCTTT. Translated, it gives CASTGGTEAFF.

The chain employs TRBV19 and TRBJ2-7; tentative D call: TRBD1 (6 bases). The CDR3 has 14 amino acids. The germline CDR1 and CDR2 sequences are LNHDA and SQIVND (reference sequence). The V gene lost 4 bases and the J gene lost 3 bases, with 13 bases spanning the gap. This CDR3 reads CASSTQGLNYEQYF. CDR3 nucleotides: TGTGCCAGTAGTACCCAGGGGTTGAACTACGAGCAGTACTTC.

The gene calls are TRBV3-1 (or the pseudogene TRBV3-2) and TRBJ1-1; possibly TRBD1 for D (5 bases). The CDR3 extends over 14 amino acids. Germline CDR1 reads LGHDT; CDR2 reads YNNKEL (reference sequence). The germline V and J ends were trimmed by 4 bases and 2 bases, with 11 bases remaining between them. Here the CDR3 DNA reads TGTGCCAGCAGCCCCCGACAGTACAACACTGAAGCTTTCTTT. Encoded protein: CASSPRQYNTEAFF.

J is TRBJ1-4 and V is TRBV18; possible D gene TRBD1, 5 bases. Germline CDR1 reads KGHSH; CDR2 reads LQKENI. CDR3 length: 17 amino acids. V dropped 2 bases and J dropped 1 base, with 14 bases sitting between them. DNA of the CDR3: TGTGCCAGCTCACCAATGGACGGGGGGATAACTAATGAAAAACTGTTTTTT. This gives the protein CASSPMDGGITNEKLFF.

This chain joins TRBV5-4 and TRBJ1-6, with TRBD1 identical over 7 bases. Germline CDR1 and CDR2: SGHNT and YYREEE (reference sequence). With V trimmed by 2 bases and J by 9 bases, 5 bases remained unmatched. The CDR3 contains 14 residues. The CDR3 loop reads CASSFRDRISPLHF. CDR3 bases: TGTGCCAGCAGCTTCCGGGACAGAATTTCACCCCTCCACTTT. Together with reference TRBV5-4 and TRBJ1-6, the CDR3 gives the full variable domain: ETGVTQSPTHLIKTRGQQVTLRCSSQSGHNTVSWYQQALGQGPQFIFQYYREEENGRGNFPPRFSGLQFPNYSSELNVNALELDDSALYLCASSFRDRISPLHFGNGTRLTVT.

The chain combines TRBV1 with TRBJ1-2; the tabulated D call, TRBD1, remains unverified against the DNA. TRBV1 is given as a pseudogene. The CDR3 runs to 14 residues. The CDR3 DNA reads TGCACCAGCAGCCTAAAGGGGTGGTCCTATGGCTACACCTTC. Protein product: CTSSLKGWSYGYTF.

This rearrangement joins TRBV5-1 to TRBJ2-2; D gene unclear. The ends were cut back, 1 base at V and 9 bases at J, with 13 bases in the middle. CDR1 and CDR2 from the germline V gene are SGHRS and YFSETQ. CDR3 length equals 14 residues. This CDR3 is CASSLQTPSWELFF. In DNA, the CDR3 is TGCGCCAGCAGCTTGCAGACCCCTAGTTGGGAGCTGTTTTTT.

J is TRBJ1-4 and V is TRBV18, with D perhaps matching TRBD1 (6 bases). CDR1 and CDR2 from the germline V gene are KGHSH and LQKENI. This CDR3 contains 18 residues. Trimming cost V 3 bases and J 1 base, with 18 bases left between them. CDR3 nucleotide sequence: TGTGCCAGCTCACCTACAAGGGGGGGCCTCGGAACTAATGAAAAACTGTTTTTT. It encodes CASSPTRGGLGTNEKLFF.

This clone was seen a handful of times. This chain uses TRBV2 with TRBJ1-5; perhaps TRBD1 as D (5 bases). This CDR3 contains 15 residues. From germline, CDR1 is SNHLY and CDR2 FYNNEI. V gave up 4 bases and J gave up 2 bases, with 12 bases separating them. The DNA for the CDR3 is TGTGCCAGCAGTGGATCAGGGTACGGCAATCAGCCCCAGCATTTT. It is translated as CASSGSGYGNQPQHF. Full variable domain (remainder filled in from reference TRBV2 and TRBJ1-5): EPEVTQTPSHQVTQMGQEVILRCVPISNHLYFYWYRQILGQKVEFLVSFYNNEISEKSEIFDDQFSVERPDGSNFTLKIRSTKLEDSAMYFCASSGSGYGNQPQHFGDGTRLSIL.

This chain links TRBV28 with TRBJ2-1, with 9 bases that match TRBD1. The CDR3 has 15 residues. Trimming at V came to 6 bases and at J to 13 bases, leaving 16 bases not matched to a gene. Germline V CDR1 and CDR2: MDHEN, SYDVKM. The CDR3 region has the DNA TGTGCCAGCAGCGAGCCGGGACAGGGTTTCTCACAACAGTTCTTC. Its protein is CASSEPGQGFSQQFF.

CDR3 nucleotide sequence: TGTGCCAGCAGCTTAAGTACTGGGGCCAATCAGCCCCAGCATTTT. Protein sequence: CASSLSTGANQPQHF. The rearrangement links TRBV7-6 to TRBJ1-5, with D maybe TRBD1 (5 bases). This CDR3 is 15 amino acids long. Germline values: CDR1 SGHVS, CDR2 FNYEAQ. V gave up 2 bases and J gave up 3 bases, with 11 bases separating them.

The chain recombines TRBV9 with TRBJ1-2; D gene unclear. Germline V gives CDR1 SGDLS, CDR2 YYNGEE. The CDR3 runs to 15 residues. The V gene lost 4 bases and the J gene lost 3 bases, with 16 bases spanning the gap. CDR3 region: CASSPERRSYYGYTF. The CDR3 region has the DNA TGTGCCAGCAGCCCGGAACGGCGGAGCTACTATGGCTACACCTTC.

The J gene is TRBJ2-1, the V gene TRBV4-3; TRBD2 agrees at 9 bases. Germline CDR1 reads LGHNA; CDR2 reads YSLEER. The CDR3 has 20 residues. The junction had 18 bases not matched to a gene; V was cut back by 0 bases and J by 6 bases. CDR3 protein: CASSQEESVVLAGFSNEQFF. The CDR3 DNA follows: TGCGCCAGCAGCCAAGAAGAGTCTGTAGTGCTAGCGGGATTTTCCAATGAGCAGTTCTTC.

This chain joins TRBV19 and TRBJ2-1; TRBD2 aligns across 16 bases. Germline CDR1 is LNHDA and CDR2 is SQIVND (reference sequence). With 1 base clipped from V and 8 bases from J, the junction kept 11 bases outside the gene matches. This CDR3 comprises 19 residues. DNA of the CDR3: TGTGCCAGTAGTATAGGGCTTGGGACTAGCGGGGGGGACCACGATGAGCAGTTCTTC. Translating gives CASSIGLGTSGGDHDEQFF.

The gene calls are TRBV2 and TRBJ2-6, with TRBD2 as a possible D gene (7 bases). Germline values: CDR1 SNHLY, CDR2 FYNNEI. Trimming took off 4 bases at V and 0 bases at J, with 16 bases between the two ends. The CDR3 runs to 18 residues. The CDR3 here is CASSVGGLSLSGANVLTF. The CDR3 region has the DNA TGTGCCAGCAGTGTCGGGGGGCTTTCTCTCTCTGGGGCCAACGTCCTGACTTTC.

The chain couples TRBV11-2 to TRBJ2-5; 10 positions agree with TRBD2. Looked up from germline, CDR1 is SGHAT and CDR2 is FQNNGV. The CDR3 length is 16 residues. V gave up 0 bases and J gave up 4 bases; unmatched junction bases: 5. Here the CDR3 DNA reads TGTGCCAGCAGCTTAGAATTAGCGGGGGGTTCAGAGACCCAGTACTTC. This sequence encodes CASSLELAGGSETQYF.

The chain couples TRBV25-1 to TRBJ1-2; weak D call: TRBD1 (5 bases). Per germline, CDR1 MGHDK and CDR2 SYGVNS. The CDR3 covers 16 residues. The V end lost 2 bases, the J end lost 2 bases, and 15 bases lay between the germline ends. CDR3 nucleotides: TGTGCCAGCAGTGAACGATGGGGCACGTGGAACTATGGCTACACCTTC. This sequence encodes CASSERWGTWNYGYTF.

This chain connects TRBV7-3 to TRBJ2-1; 15 bases map to TRBD2. Germline values: CDR1 SGHTA, CDR2 FQGTGA. The V and J ends lost 4 bases and 7 bases, in that order; junction bases with no gene match: 8. The CDR3 has 17 amino acids. CDR3 in amino acids: CASSSWTSGREGNEQFF. CDR3 in DNA: TGTGCCAGCAGCTCATGGACTAGCGGGAGGGAGGGGAATGAGCAGTTCTTC.

This chain connects TRBV28 to TRBJ1-5; D perhaps matches TRBD1 (5 bases). V was trimmed by 3 bases and J by 3 bases, leaving 18 bases between them. CDR1 and CDR2 from the germline V gene are MDHEN and SYDVKM. The CDR3 spans 17 residues. CDR3 in amino acids: CASSFYQGMGNNQPQHF. The CDR3 nucleotides are TGTGCCAGCAGTTTTTATCAGGGTATGGGCAACAATCAGCCCCAGCATTTT.

The chain employs TRBV5-1 and TRBJ1-1, with TRBD1 matching 7 bases. The CDR3 extends over 13 amino acids. Looked up from germline, CDR1 is SGHRS and CDR2 is YFSETQ. V shed 4 bases and J 7 bases; nucleotides not matched to a gene: 7. The CDR3 DNA follows: TGCGCCAGCAGCCAAGGGGGCGCGAATGAAGCTTTCTTT. As protein: CASSQGGANEAFF.

V is TRBV5-1 and J is TRBJ2-5, with TRBD2 matching 10 bases. The CDR3 length is 16 residues. Trimming took 4 bases from V and 9 from J; bases not matched to a gene: 15. The V gene's germline CDR1 is SGHRS and CDR2 YFSETQ. Here the CDR3 reads CASSQSSSGGQGAQYF. As DNA, the CDR3 is TGCGCCAGCAGCCAGTCTTCTAGCGGGGGCCAAGGGGCCCAGTACTTC.

CDR3: CASSGSIMGELFF. CDR3 DNA sequence: TGTGCCAGCAGTGGTAGTATTATGGGGGAGCTGTTTTTT. This chain uses TRBV2 with TRBJ2-2, with D uncertain. The CDR3 has 13 residues. Germline V gives CDR1 SNHLY, CDR2 FYNNEI. V was clipped by 4 bases and J by 8 bases, with 11 bases between them.

The chain uses TRBV6-5 and TRBJ2-2; TRBD2 matches at 12 bases. Trimming at V came to 0 bases and at J to 7 bases, leaving 3 bases not matched to a gene. From germline, CDR1 is MNHEY and CDR2 SVGAGI. The CDR3 length is 16 residues. CDR3 DNA: TGTGCCAGCAGTTACTCTCGGACTAGCGGGATCGGGGAGCTGTTTTTT. Residues: CASSYSRTSGIGELFF.

This clone is a singleton in its sample. The V and J genes are TRBV4-1 and TRBJ1-4, with D hard to call. Germline V gene lookup returns CDR1 MGHRA and CDR2 YSYEKL. The CDR3 runs to 17 residues. Trimming removed 2 bases at V and 0 bases at J, with 13 bases between. DNA of the CDR3: TGCGCCAGCAGCCAATTTCCAATAGTTGCAACTAATGAAAAACTGTTTTTT. The encoded protein is CASSQFPIVATNEKLFF.

The gene calls are TRBV28 and TRBJ2-3; TRBD2 aligns across 8 bases. CDR1 MDHEN and CDR2 SYDVKM come from the germline V gene. With V trimmed by 8 bases and J by 5 bases, 9 bases remained unmatched. This CDR3 spans 14 amino acids. The CDR3 sequence is CASGKRERGDTQYF. CDR3 coding DNA: TGTGCCAGCGGAAAGCGGGAGAGGGGAGATACGCAGTATTTT.

The rearrangement uses TRBV4-1 and TRBJ2-3; 9 nucleotides agree with TRBD1. Germline V gene lookup returns CDR1 MGHRA and CDR2 YSYEKL. V lost 2 bases and J lost 4; bases outside the gene matches: 7. This CDR3 comprises 16 residues. The CDR3 protein is CASSQTTGGTADTQYF. CDR3 coding DNA: TGCGCCAGCAGCCAAACAACAGGGGGCACCGCAGATACGCAGTATTTT.